This passage covers 9 T cell receptor beta chains from one sample sequenced in a study of CD4 T cells in relation to SARS-CoV-2 and coronaviruses. Clones were read by immunoSEQ multiplex PCR, and TCRdb kept only the in-frame ones, dropping some. The sample yields about 36,000 clones, about three quarters seen once. Their target antigens are unknown. The sequencing input was memory CD4+ T cells from PBMCs, cultured in vitro. Every receptor here comes from an adult with COVID-19.

This rearrangement joins TRBV28 to TRBJ1-1, with D maybe TRBD1 (5 bases). Germline CDR1 MDHEN, CDR2 SYDVKM. V lost 3 bases and J lost 3, with 14 bases in between. The CDR3 covers 15 residues. This chain's CDR3 is CASSFFGGFYTEAFF. The CDR3, as DNA: TGTGCCAGCAGTTTTTTTGGGGGGTTTTACACTGAAGCTTTCTTT.

This clone was detected a few times. This sequence joins TRBV2 and TRBJ2-1, with 12 bases matching TRBD2. Losses at the gene ends were 3 bases for V and 12 bases for J; bases not matched to a gene: 9. The CDR3 is 15 residues long. Germline CDR1 reads SNHLY; CDR2 reads FYNNEI. CDR3 nucleotide sequence: TGTGCCAGCAGTGATGGACTCGGACTAGCGGGATGGCAGTTCTTC. Translating gives CASSDGLGLAGWQFF.

This chain uses TRBV28 with TRBJ2-7, with D tentatively TRBD2 (5 bases). The CDR3 runs to 16 residues. Trimming cost V 3 bases and J 8 bases, with 23 bases left between them. CDR1 is MDHEN, CDR2 SYDVKM, per germline. In nucleotides, the CDR3 is TGTGCCAGCAGTTTGGAGACCCGCACCGGACTCGGCCAGCAGTACTTC. Translated: CASSLETRTGLGQQYF. Full variable domain (missing parts from reference TRBV28 and TRBJ2-7): DVKVTQSSRYLVKRTGEKVFLECVQDMDHENMFWYRQDPGLGLRLIYFSYDVKMKEKGDIPEGYSVSREKKERFSLILESASTNQTSMYLCASSLETRTGLGQQYFGPGTRLTVT.

Regarding this clone: Mismatch with germline at one junction end may stem from a read error. The chain couples TRBV6-5 to TRBJ2-7, with D perhaps matching TRBD1 (6 bases). The CDR3 sequence is 14 residues long. The germline gives CDR1 MNHEY, CDR2 SVGAGI. CDR3 bases: TGTGCCAGCAGTTACTCTGAGAAGAGGGGGAATTTAAACTTC. Translation: CASSYSEKRGNLNF.

V and J are TRBV30 and TRBJ1-2, with D possibly matching TRBD1 (6 bases). Germline V lookup: CDR1 GTSNPN, CDR2 SVGIG (reference sequence). Trimming took 1 base from V and 7 from J, leaving 13 bases between them. This CDR3 contains 13 residues. The CDR3 DNA reads as TGTGCCTGGAGTGCACGGACAGCCTCTGGCTACACCTTC. The encoded protein is CAWSARTASGYTF.

This clone was seen a single time. The chain couples TRBV4-1 to TRBJ2-3, with 7 bases that match TRBD2. CDR3 length equals 17 residues. The J segment lost 4 bases and the V segment lost 0 bases, leaving 10 bases of the junction unmatched. Germline values: CDR1 MGHRA, CDR2 YSYEKL. CDR3 sequence: CASSQDRNGRRPDTQYF. In nucleotides, the CDR3 is TGCGCCAGCAGCCAAGATCGTAACGGGAGGCGCCCAGATACGCAGTATTTT.

The chain employs TRBV3-1 (or the pseudogene TRBV3-2) and TRBJ2-6; D call uncertain. Trimming shortened V by 2 bases and J by 0 bases, and 8 bases separated the two germline ends. In germline, CDR1 is LGHDT, CDR2 YNNKEL (reference sequence). The CDR3 covers 16 residues. CDR3 amino acids: CASSQFRSSGANVLTF. In DNA, the CDR3 is TGTGCCAGCAGCCAATTTAGGAGCTCTGGGGCCAACGTCCTGACTTTC.

This chain uses TRBV5-1 with TRBJ2-1, with 15 bases lining up with TRBD2. CDR1 and CDR2 from the germline V gene are SGHRS and YFSETQ. This CDR3 region has 16 residues. V lost 2 bases and J lost 7; bases outside the gene matches: 4. The CDR3 DNA follows: TGCGCCAGCAGCTTTACGGGACTAGCGGGAGGAAATGAGCAGTTCTTC. This gives the protein CASSFTGLAGGNEQFF.

This clone appeared a few times. This chain joins TRBV19 and TRBJ2-2; D tentatively reads TRBD1 or TRBD2 (6 bases each). CDR1 LNHDA and CDR2 SQIVND come from the germline V gene (reference sequence). The CDR3 runs to 12 residues. V lost 7 bases and J lost 6, with 9 bases in between. The CDR3 loop reads CASIRGPGELFF. As DNA, the CDR3 is TGTGCCAGTATCCGGGGGCCCGGGGAGCTGTTTTTT.